Reported below is one TCR beta chain. Its antigen is not identified. The data belong to a study of early T cells in non-severe SARS-CoV-2 infection. Study-wide context: Sequencing input comprised bulk RNA from unsorted whole blood; chain pairing was not available. Study-level points and caveats: Lookups in VDJdb leaned toward anti-spike CD8 responses and missed private and CD4 specificities.

CDR1 is SNHLY, CDR2 FYNNEI, per germline. The CDR3 has 15 amino acids. The V gene lost 2 bases and the J gene lost 7 bases, with 15 bases spanning the gap. Attachment of unique molecular identifiers was made to individual cDNA molecules. TCRdb recomputed calls from the 5' RACE reads with MiXCR, one row per CDR3 protein. This table has 45,000 to 70,000 distinct CDR3 sequences, roughly 7.8% appearing once. Sample: whole blood, taken at baseline. The chain combines TRBV2 with TRBJ2-1, with D possibly TRBD2 on 5 matching bases. This receptor was identified in an adult who was a healthcare worker with PCR-confirmed SARS-CoV-2 infection or an uninfected control (not recorded which). The CDR3 DNA is TGTGCCAGCAGTGAAATGGTAGGGAGAGGTAATGAGCAGTTCTTC. This encodes CASSEMVGRGNEQFF.